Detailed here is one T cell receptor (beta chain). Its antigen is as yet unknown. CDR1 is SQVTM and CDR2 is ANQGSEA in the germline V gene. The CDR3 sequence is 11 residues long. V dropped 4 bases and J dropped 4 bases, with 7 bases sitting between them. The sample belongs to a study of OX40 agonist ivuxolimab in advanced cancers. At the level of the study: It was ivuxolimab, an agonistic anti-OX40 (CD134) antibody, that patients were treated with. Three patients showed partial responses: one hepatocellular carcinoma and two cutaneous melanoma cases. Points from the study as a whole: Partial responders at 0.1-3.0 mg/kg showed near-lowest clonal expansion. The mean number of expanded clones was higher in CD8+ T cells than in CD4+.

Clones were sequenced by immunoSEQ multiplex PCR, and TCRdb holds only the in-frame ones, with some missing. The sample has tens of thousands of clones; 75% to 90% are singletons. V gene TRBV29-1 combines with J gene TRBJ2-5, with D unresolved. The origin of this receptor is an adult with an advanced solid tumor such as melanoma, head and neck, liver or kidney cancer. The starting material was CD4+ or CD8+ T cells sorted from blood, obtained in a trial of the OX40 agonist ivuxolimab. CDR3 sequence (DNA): TGCAGCGTTGGGGGTCGAGAGACCCAGTACTTC. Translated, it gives CSVGGRETQYF.